The sequence of this T cell receptor (beta chain) was determined in a study of T cell responses to AZD1222 COVID-19 vaccine. Points from the study as a whole: The donor cohort was predominantly white British with a female majority, and clonal diversity may have been underestimated. Only five or six AZD1222 recipients were seropositive at baseline.

Germline CDR1 reads SGHNT; CDR2 reads YYREEE (reference sequence). This CDR3 is 15 amino acids long. J was trimmed by 8 bases and V by 4 bases; bases with no gene match: 10. Worth noting for this clone: The target antigen is unknown.

Clones were read by immunoSEQ multiplex PCR, and TCRdb kept only the in-frame ones, dropping some. The top ten clones hold over 11% of a sample with about 62,000 clones, roughly 80% of them seen once. The input for sequencing was peripheral blood, taken on day 0 of AZD1222 vaccination. The TCR comes from an adult in good health. V is TRBV5-4 and J is TRBJ1-2, with 11 bases matching TRBD1. In nucleotides, the CDR3 is TGTGCCAGCAGCCAAGATGGGACAGGGGGATGGGGCTACACCTTC. It translates to CASSQDGTGGWGYTF.